This entry lists 11 T cell receptor beta chains sequenced from one sample in a study of T cells in narcolepsy. Assay: immunoSEQ multiplex PCR; the TCRdb copy retains only in-frame clones and omits some. The profile covers 35,000 to 40,000 clones, with 70% to 85% appearing a single time and roughly 1.7% taken by the ten largest. The source material was CD45RA- memory CD4+ T cells from PBMCs. These receptor sequences come from a human donor with narcolepsy.

CDR3 DNA: TGCGCCAGCAGCCTAGGGACTAGCGGGGGGGCGAATGAGCAGTTCTTC. Its protein is CASSLGTSGGANEQFF. V and J are TRBV5-1 and TRBJ2-1; 16 bases map to TRBD2. The germline gives CDR1 SGHRS, CDR2 YFSETQ. V lost 4 bases, J lost 7 bases, and 5 bases stayed unmatched. This CDR3 contains 16 residues.

V is TRBV9 and J is TRBJ2-5, with 7 bases aligning to TRBD1. This CDR3 contains 13 residues. Germline assignment: CDR1 SGDLS and CDR2 YYNGEE. Trimming cost V 4 bases and J 2 bases; bases outside gene matches: 2. The CDR3 nucleotides are TGTGCCAGCAGCAGGGGACAGCAAGAGACCCAGTACTTC. Its protein product is CASSRGQQETQYF.

CDR3 protein: CASSLTAGGSRKQYF. The CDR3 region has the DNA TGTGCCAGCAGCTTAACAGCGGGGGGCAGTAGAAAGCAGTACTTC. This sequence joins TRBV7-2 and TRBJ2-7; 9 positions match TRBD2. V lost 2 bases and J lost 8; bases outside the gene matches: 10. This CDR3 region has 15 residues. The germline gives CDR1 SGHTA, CDR2 FQGNSA.

This clone showed up just once. The chain carries TRBV7-2 and TRBJ1-1; 10 bases map to TRBD1. Germline V gene sequence: CDR1 SGHTA, CDR2 FQGNSA. With V trimmed by 6 bases and J by 1 base, 8 bases remained unmatched. The CDR3 runs 16 residues. CDR3 coding DNA: TGTGCCAGCAGAAAGACAGGGGGCGAGGGGAACACTGAAGCTTTCTTT. Translating gives CASRKTGGEGNTEAFF.

This chain connects TRBV5-1 to TRBJ2-1; 9 nucleotides line up with TRBD2. The germline V gene has CDR1 SGHRS and CDR2 YFSETQ. V gave up 0 bases and J gave up 5 bases; unmatched junction bases: 3. This CDR3 comprises 15 residues. CDR3 sequence reads: CASSLVAGGNNEQFF. As DNA, the CDR3 is TGCGCCAGCAGCTTGGTTGCGGGGGGGAACAATGAGCAGTTCTTC. Variable domain in full (rest from reference TRBV5-1 and TRBJ2-1): KAGVTQTPRYLIKTRGQQVTLSCSPISGHRSVSWYQQTPGQGLQFLFEYFSETQRNKGNFPGRFSGRQFSNSRSEMNVSTLELGDSALYLCASSLVAGGNNEQFFGPGTRLTVL.

The chain has TRBV20-1 and TRBJ2-5; D is unclear. Germline V gene data show CDR1 as DFQATT and CDR2 as SNEGSKA (reference sequence). The CDR3 loop spans 10 amino acids. V was pared by 5 bases and J by 3 bases, with 4 bases between. In DNA, the CDR3 is TGCAGTGCTTTTAAAGAGACCCAGTACTTC. The encoded protein is CSAFKETQYF.

V usage is TRBV15 and J usage is TRBJ2-7; TRBD1 matches 9 bases. This CDR3 comprises 15 residues. Germline values: CDR1 LNHNV, CDR2 YYDKDF (reference sequence). J was trimmed by 6 bases and V by 0 bases; bases with no gene match: 6. This CDR3 is CATSRDMGQGVEQYF. For the CDR3, the DNA is TGTGCCACCAGCAGAGATATGGGACAGGGAGTCGAGCAGTACTTC.

The chain employs TRBV6-5 and TRBJ2-5; tentatively, D is TRBD1 (6 bases). Germline assignment: CDR1 MNHEY and CDR2 SVGAGI. With 0 bases removed from V and 4 bases from J, the gap between germline ends came to 15 bases. The CDR3 is made up of 16 amino acids. The CDR3 sequence: CASSYSRFQGRETQYF. CDR3 in DNA: TGTGCCAGCAGTTACTCGAGGTTCCAGGGGCGAGAGACCCAGTACTTC.

The chain combines TRBV4-2 with TRBJ2-3; 7 bases agree with TRBD1. The ends lost 1 base at V and 0 bases at J; junction bases unmatched: 4. The germline CDR1 and CDR2 sequences are LGHNA and YNFKEQ. The CDR3 length is 16 residues. The CDR3 DNA reads TGTGCCAGCAGCCAAGGGGACAGCTCTAGCACAGATACGCAGTATTTT. Its protein is CASSQGDSSSTDTQYF.

In its sample, this clone was seen once. This chain links TRBV7-9 with TRBJ1-6, with D perhaps matching TRBD1 (5 bases). V was cut by 1 base and J by 7 bases, with 14 bases left in between. This CDR3 region has 16 residues. Germline loops: CDR1 SEHNR, CDR2 FQNEAQ (reference sequence). CDR3 sequence (DNA): TGTGCCAGCAGCTTAGGGGGTACAGGTCCAAATTCACCCCTCCACTTT. Its translation: CASSLGGTGPNSPLHF.

The chain uses TRBV2 and TRBJ1-5, with 10 bases lining up with TRBD1. V dropped 6 bases and J dropped 0; count of bases not matched to a gene: 8. The CDR3 has 17 residues. Germline V gene data show CDR1 as SNHLY and CDR2 as FYNNEI. The CDR3 nucleotides read TGTGCCAGCAGGCCGGGACAGGGGACTCCTAGCAATCAGCCCCAGCATTTT. This codes for CASRPGQGTPSNQPQHF.